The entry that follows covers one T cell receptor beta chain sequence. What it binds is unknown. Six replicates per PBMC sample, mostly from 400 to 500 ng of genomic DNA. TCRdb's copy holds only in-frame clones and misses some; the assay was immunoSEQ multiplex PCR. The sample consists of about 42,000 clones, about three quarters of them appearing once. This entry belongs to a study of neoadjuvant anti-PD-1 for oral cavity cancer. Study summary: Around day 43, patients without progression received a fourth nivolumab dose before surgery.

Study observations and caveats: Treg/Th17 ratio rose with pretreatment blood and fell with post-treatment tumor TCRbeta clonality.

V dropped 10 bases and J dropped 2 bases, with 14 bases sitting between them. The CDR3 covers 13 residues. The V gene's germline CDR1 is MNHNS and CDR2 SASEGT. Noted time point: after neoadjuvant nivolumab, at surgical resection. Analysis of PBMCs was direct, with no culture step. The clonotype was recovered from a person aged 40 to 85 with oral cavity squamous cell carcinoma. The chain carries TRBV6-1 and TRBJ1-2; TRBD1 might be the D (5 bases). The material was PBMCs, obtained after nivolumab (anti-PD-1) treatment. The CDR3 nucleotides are TGTGCCACATCAGGGAGCTTAAACTATGGCTACACCTTC. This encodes CATSGSLNYGYTF.